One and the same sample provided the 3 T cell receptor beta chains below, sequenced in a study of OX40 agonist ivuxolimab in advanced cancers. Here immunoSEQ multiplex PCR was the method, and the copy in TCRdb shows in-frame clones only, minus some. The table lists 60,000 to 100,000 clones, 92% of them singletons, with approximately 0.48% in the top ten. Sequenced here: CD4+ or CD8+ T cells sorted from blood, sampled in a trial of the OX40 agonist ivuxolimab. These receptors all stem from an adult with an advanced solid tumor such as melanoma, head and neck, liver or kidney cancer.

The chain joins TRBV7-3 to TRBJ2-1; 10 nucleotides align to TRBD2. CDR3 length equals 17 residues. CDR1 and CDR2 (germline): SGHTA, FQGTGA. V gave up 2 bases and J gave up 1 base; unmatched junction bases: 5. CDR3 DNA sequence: TGTGCCAGCAGCTTATCCAGCGGGAGGGCATCCTACAATGAGCAGTTCTTC. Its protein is CASSLSSGRASYNEQFF.

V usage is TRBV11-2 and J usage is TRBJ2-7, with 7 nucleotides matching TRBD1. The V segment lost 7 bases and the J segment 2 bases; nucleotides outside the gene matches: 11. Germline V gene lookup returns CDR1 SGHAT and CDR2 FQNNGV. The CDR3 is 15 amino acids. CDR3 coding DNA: TGTGCCAGCACCCTTAGGGGGCAGGGGCCCTACGAGCAGTACTTC. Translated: CASTLRGQGPYEQYF.

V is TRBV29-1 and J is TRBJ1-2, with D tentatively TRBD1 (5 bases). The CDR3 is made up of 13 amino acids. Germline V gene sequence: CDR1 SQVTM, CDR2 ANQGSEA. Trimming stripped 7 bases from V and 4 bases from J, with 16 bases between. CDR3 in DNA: TGCAGCGCCAGGGACGGTCAACCCTATGGCTACACCTTC. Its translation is CSARDGQPYGYTF.